These 10 T cell receptor beta chains originate from one sample sequenced in a study of patients and donors after allogeneic stem cell transplantation. TCRdb analysed the RT-PCR reads with MiXCR anew, one entry per CDR3 protein. The data contain around 150,000 distinct CDR3 sequences, 37% of them singletons. Sequencing was performed on blood, either unsorted or a sorted T cell fraction (not recorded which). The receptors originated from a human donor who was either an allogeneic HSCT recipient or a stem cell or donor lymphocyte infusion donor (not recorded which). It is not recorded whose cells these are; they may come from a transplant donor.

This clonotype showed up just a few times. This chain connects TRBV27 to TRBJ2-1; perhaps TRBD2 as D (6 bases). The V end was cut by 6 bases, the J end by 0 bases, with 9 bases between. Germline V gene sequence: CDR1 MNHEY, CDR2 SMNVEV (reference sequence). The CDR3 runs 14 residues. The CDR3 sequence is CASRRDFSYNEQFF. In DNA, the CDR3 is TGTGCCAGCAGGCGGGACTTCTCCTACAATGAGCAGTTCTTC.

This clonotype appeared a few times. The chain couples TRBV5-8 to TRBJ2-1, with D perhaps TRBD2 (5 bases). V shed 0 bases and J shed 0 bases, with 13 bases lying between them. The CDR3 length is 17 residues. Germline-derived CDR1 and CDR2 are SGHTS and YDEGEE. The CDR3 here is CASSLGLAGASYNEQFF. In nucleotides, the CDR3 is TGTGCCAGCAGCTTGGGGTTGGCGGGCGCCTCCTACAATGAGCAGTTCTTC.

The chain links TRBV28 to TRBJ2-7; 8 bases are a match to TRBD1. This CDR3 contains 16 residues. V was pared by 6 bases and J by 4 bases, with 14 bases of the junction left unmatched. Germline loops: CDR1 MDHEN, CDR2 SYDVKM. CDR3 in DNA: TGTGCCAGCAGCCGCGTCGGACAGGGAATAGGGTACGAGCAGTACTTC. Protein sequence: CASSRVGQGIGYEQYF.

V and J are TRBV11-1 and TRBJ2-7; 14 nucleotides align to TRBD2. The ends lost 5 bases at V and 2 bases at J; junction bases unmatched: 8. The CDR3 spans 17 residues. Per germline, CDR1 SGHAT and CDR2 FQDESV (reference sequence). The CDR3 nucleotides read TGTGCCAGCAGCACCGGGACTAGCGGGGGTGCGACCTACGAGCAGTACTTC. As protein: CASSTGTSGGATYEQYF.

This sequence joins TRBV20-1 and TRBJ1-5, with TRBD1 identical over 7 bases. The CDR3 is 15 residues long. Germline CDR1 is DFQATT and CDR2 is SNEGSKA (reference sequence). J was trimmed by 3 bases and V by 2 bases; bases with no gene match: 7. The DNA of the CDR3 is TGCAGTGCTAGAAACAACAGGGGCTTCAATCAGCCCCAGCATTTT. It codes for CSARNNRGFNQPQHF.

This clonotype has a single count. The V gene is TRBV25-1, the J gene TRBJ2-7, with no clear D. CDR3 length: 16 amino acids. Between the trimmed V and J ends, which lost 3 bases and 2 bases, there was a span of 17 bases. Germline loops: CDR1 MGHDK, CDR2 SYGVNS. The CDR3 nucleotides read TGTGCCAGCAGTGATACAGCCACCCTTAGGACCTACGAGCAGTACTTC. This gives the protein CASSDTATLRTYEQYF.

J is TRBJ2-7 and V is TRBV20-1; D gene unclear. Germline V lookup: CDR1 DFQATT, CDR2 SNEGSKA (reference sequence). Trimming took off 8 bases at V and 5 bases at J, with 13 bases between the two ends. The CDR3 has 11 residues. DNA of the CDR3: TGCAGTTTGACGGCGGAGAACGAGCAGTACTTC. Translating it yields CSLTAENEQYF.

In this sample, this clonotype turned up a few times. The chain joins TRBV4-2 to TRBJ1-4; D possibly corresponds to TRBD1 (6 bases). Germline V gene sequence: CDR1 LGHNA, CDR2 YNFKEQ. V lost 1 base to trimming and J lost 1 base, with 10 bases between them. This CDR3 region has 16 residues. CDR3 protein: CASSQGVQGTNEKLFF. DNA of the CDR3: TGTGCCAGCAGCCAAGGGGTACAGGGAACTAATGAAAAACTGTTTTTT.

The rearrangement uses TRBV24-1 and TRBJ2-2; D perhaps matches TRBD2 (6 bases). Trimming shortened V by 9 bases and J by 2 bases, and 12 bases separated the two germline ends. Germline V gene lookup returns CDR1 KGHDR and CDR2 SFDVKD. The CDR3 sequence is 14 residues long. The CDR3 protein is CATAGQVNTGELFF. CDR3 bases: TGTGCCACCGCGGGGCAGGTCAACACCGGGGAGCTGTTTTTT.

The V and J genes are TRBV6-5 and TRBJ2-1, with 8 bases aligning to TRBD2. The J segment lost 7 bases and the V segment lost 1 base, leaving 6 bases of the junction unmatched. The CDR3 has 15 residues. Germline CDR1 is MNHEY and CDR2 is SVGAGI. The CDR3 DNA reads as TGTGCCAGCAGTTACTTCGGGGGGGCCGGGAATGAGCAGTTCTTC. Protein: CASSYFGGAGNEQFF.